This TCR beta chain was sequenced for a study of T cell responses to AZD1222 COVID-19 vaccine. The sample holds a few counts of this clone. Libraries were prepared by immunoSEQ multiplex PCR; TCRdb keeps only in-frame clonotypes and omits some of them. The sample has 45,000 to 65,000 clones, nearly 80% seen once. This sample comprised peripheral blood, obtained 28 days after the second AZD1222 dose. This receptor was obtained from an adult who received the AZD1222 COVID-19 vaccine.

The CDR3 DNA reads TGCAGCGTCCACAGGTCCAGCGAGACCCAGTACTTC. Translation gives CSVHRSSETQYF. The chain couples TRBV29-1 to TRBJ2-5, with TRBD1 as a possible D gene (5 bases). CDR1 and CDR2 from the germline V gene are SQVTM and ANQGSEA. V lost 6 bases to trimming and J lost 5 bases, with 13 bases between them. The CDR3 sequence is 12 residues long.